The entry below gives a single T cell receptor beta chain sequence along with its context. V trimming: 2 bases; J trimming: 5 bases; junction bases outside the gene matches: 9. This CDR3 is built from 16 residues. The V gene's germline CDR1 is DFQATT and CDR2 SNEGSKA (reference sequence). The data belong to a study of blood T cells in healthy people across ages. A sample-barcoded 5' primer and a J-beta primer mix were used in a second PCR of roughly 6 to 11 cycles. TCRdb passed the 5' RACE reads through MiXCR, listing each CDR3 protein once. The repertoire has 1.5 million or so distinct CDR3 sequences, approximately 42% of them found once; the top ten carry more than 4%.

The sequence derives from a young woman in good health. The chain couples TRBV20-1 to TRBJ1-6; 7 bases map to TRBD1. Sequencing was carried out using blood. CDR3 sequence (DNA): TGCAGTGCTAGACGGGAAACAGGGGTAAATAATTCACCCCTCCACTTT. Amino acid sequence: CSARRETGVNNSPLHF.